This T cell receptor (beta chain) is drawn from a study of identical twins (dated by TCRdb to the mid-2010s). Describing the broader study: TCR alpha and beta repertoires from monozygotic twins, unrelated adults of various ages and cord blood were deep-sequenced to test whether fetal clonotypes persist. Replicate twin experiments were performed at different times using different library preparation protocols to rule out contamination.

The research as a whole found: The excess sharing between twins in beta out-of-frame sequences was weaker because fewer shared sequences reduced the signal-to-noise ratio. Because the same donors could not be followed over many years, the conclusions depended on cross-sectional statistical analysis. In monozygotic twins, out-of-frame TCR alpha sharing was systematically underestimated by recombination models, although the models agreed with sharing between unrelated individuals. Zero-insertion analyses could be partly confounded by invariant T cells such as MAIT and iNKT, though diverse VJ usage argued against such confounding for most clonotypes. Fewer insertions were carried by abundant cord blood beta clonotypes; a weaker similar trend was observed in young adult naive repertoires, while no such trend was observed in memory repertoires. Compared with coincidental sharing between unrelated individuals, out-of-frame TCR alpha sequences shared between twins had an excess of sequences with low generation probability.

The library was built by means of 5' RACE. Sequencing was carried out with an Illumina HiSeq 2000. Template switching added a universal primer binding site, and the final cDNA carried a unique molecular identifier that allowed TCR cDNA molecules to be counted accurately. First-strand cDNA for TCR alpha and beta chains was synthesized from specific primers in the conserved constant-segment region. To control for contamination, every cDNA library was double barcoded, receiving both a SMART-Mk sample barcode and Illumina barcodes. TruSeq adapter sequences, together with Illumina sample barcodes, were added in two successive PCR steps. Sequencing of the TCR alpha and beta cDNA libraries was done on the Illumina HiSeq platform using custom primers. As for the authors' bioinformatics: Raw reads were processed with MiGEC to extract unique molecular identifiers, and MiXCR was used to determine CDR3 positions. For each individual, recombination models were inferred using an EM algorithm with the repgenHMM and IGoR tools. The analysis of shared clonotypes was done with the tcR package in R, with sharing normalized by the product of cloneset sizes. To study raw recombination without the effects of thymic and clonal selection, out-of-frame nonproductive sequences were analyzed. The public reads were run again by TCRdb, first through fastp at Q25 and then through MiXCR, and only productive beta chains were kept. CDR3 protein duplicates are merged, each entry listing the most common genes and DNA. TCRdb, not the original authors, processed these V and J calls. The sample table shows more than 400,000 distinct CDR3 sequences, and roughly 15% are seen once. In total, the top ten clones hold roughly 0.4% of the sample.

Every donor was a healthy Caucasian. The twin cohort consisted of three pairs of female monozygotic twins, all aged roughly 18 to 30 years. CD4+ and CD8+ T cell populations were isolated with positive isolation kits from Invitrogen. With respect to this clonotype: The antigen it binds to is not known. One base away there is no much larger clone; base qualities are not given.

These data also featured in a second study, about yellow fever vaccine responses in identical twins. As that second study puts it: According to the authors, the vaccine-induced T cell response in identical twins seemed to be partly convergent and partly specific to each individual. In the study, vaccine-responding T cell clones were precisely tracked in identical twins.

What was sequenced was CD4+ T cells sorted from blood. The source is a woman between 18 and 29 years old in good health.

The CDR3: CASSQVGYGSSSPLHF. The bases read TGTGCCAGCAGCCAAGTAGGATACGGGAGTAGTTCACCCCTCCACTTT. This chain joins TRBV14 to TRBJ1-6; there is no confident call for the D gene. The CDR3 numbers 16 residues from cysteine through phenylalanine. Just CDR3 DNA is preserved here, 48 bases in frame from base 1. Between the V and J ends, shortened by 1 base and 9 bases respectively, the junction contains 16 bases. CDR1 and CDR2 were assigned from the germline V gene as SGHDN and FVKESK.